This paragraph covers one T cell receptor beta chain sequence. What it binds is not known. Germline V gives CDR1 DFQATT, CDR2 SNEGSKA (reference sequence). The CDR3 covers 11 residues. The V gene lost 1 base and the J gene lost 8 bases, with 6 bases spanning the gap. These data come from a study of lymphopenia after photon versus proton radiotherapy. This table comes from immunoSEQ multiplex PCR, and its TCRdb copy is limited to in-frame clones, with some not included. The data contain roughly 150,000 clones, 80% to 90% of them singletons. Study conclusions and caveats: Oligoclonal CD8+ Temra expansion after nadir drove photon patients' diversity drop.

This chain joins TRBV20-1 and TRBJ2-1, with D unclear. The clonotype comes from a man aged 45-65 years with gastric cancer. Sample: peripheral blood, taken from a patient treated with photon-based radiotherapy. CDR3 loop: CSARALDEQFF. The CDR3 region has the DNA TGCAGTGCTAGAGCCCTAGATGAGCAGTTCTTC.